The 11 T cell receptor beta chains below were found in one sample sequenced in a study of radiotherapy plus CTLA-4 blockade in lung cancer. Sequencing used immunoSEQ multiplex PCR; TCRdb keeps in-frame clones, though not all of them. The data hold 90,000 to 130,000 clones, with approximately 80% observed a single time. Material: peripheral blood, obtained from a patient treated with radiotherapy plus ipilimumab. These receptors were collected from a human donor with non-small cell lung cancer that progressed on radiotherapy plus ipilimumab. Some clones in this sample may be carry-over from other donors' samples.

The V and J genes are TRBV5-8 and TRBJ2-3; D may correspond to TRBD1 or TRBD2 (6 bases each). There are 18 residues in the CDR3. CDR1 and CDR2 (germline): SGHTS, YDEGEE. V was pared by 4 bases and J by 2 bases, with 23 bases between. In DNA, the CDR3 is TGTGCCAGCAGCGGATGGAAGGGGAAAGGGGGGTTCACAGATACGCAGTATTTT. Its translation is CASSGWKGKGGFTDTQYF.

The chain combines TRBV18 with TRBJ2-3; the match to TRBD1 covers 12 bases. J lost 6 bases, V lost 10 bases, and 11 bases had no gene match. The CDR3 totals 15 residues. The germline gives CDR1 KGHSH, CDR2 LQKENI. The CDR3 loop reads CATNWRDRGPDTQYF. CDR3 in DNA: TGTGCCACGAACTGGCGGGACAGGGGGCCTGATACGCAGTATTTT.

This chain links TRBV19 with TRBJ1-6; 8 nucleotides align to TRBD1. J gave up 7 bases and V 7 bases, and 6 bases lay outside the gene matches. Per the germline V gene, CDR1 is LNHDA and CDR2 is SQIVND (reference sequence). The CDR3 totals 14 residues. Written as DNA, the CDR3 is TGTGCCAGTAACTTCGACAGGGGAAATTCACCCCTCCACTTT. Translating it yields CASNFDRGNSPLHF.

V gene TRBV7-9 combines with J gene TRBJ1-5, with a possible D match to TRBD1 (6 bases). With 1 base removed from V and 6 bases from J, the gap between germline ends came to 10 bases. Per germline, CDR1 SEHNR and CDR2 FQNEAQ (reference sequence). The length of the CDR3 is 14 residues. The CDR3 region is CASSLEGGVQPQHF. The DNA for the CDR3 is TGTGCCAGCAGCTTAGAGGGGGGCGTTCAGCCCCAGCATTTT.

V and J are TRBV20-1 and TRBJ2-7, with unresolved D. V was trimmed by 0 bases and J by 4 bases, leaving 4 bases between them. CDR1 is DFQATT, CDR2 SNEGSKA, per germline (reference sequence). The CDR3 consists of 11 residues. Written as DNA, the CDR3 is TGCAGTGCTAGAGATCAGTACGAGCAGTACTTC. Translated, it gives CSARDQYEQYF.

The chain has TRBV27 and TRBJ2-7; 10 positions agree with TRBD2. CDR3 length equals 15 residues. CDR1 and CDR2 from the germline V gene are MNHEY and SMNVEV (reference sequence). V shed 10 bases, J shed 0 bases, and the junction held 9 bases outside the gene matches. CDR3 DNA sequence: TGTGCCACCCACCCTAGCGGGGGTCGCTCCTACGAGCAGTACTTC. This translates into CATHPSGGRSYEQYF.

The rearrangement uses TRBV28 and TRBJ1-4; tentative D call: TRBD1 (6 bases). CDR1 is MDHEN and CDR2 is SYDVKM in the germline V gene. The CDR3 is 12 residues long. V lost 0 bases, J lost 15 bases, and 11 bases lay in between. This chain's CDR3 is CASSLWTGAVFF. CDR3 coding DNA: TGTGCCAGCAGTTTATGGACAGGAGCGGTGTTTTTT.

In DNA form, the CDR3 reads TGTGCCAGCAGTTGGGGCCTATTCAATCAGCCCCAGCATTTT. Translation: CASSWGLFNQPQHF. The chain has TRBV6-5 and TRBJ1-5; TRBD1 is a possible D gene (5 bases). CDR3 size: 14 residues. Germline V CDR1 and CDR2: MNHEY, SVGAGI. The ends were cut back, 4 bases at V and 3 bases at J, with 10 bases in the middle.

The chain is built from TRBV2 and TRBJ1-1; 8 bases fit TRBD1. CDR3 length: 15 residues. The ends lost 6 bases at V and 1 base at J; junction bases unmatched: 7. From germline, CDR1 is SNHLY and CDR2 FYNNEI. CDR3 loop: CASSPWTGTNTEAFF. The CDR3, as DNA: TGTGCCAGCAGCCCCTGGACAGGGACGAACACTGAAGCTTTCTTT.

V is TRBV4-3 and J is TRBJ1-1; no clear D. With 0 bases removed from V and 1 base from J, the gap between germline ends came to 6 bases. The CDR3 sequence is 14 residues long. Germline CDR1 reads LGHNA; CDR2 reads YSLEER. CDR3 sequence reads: CASSQDAGNTEAFF. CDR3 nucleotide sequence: TGCGCCAGCAGCCAAGACGCGGGGAACACTGAAGCTTTCTTT.

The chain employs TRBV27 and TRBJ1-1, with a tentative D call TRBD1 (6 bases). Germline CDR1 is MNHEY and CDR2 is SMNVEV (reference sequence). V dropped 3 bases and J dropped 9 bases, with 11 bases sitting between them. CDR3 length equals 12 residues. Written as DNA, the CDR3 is TGTGCCAGCAGTTTGGAGGGGGGGAAAGCTTTCTTT. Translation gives CASSLEGGKAFF.